This T cell receptor beta chain was sequenced in a study of cytomegalovirus exposure and HLA in healthy donors. Germline CDR1 SGHRS, CDR2 YFSETQ. The CDR3 sequence is 13 residues long. V was trimmed by 5 bases and J by 8 bases, leaving 11 bases between them. These donors, healthy bone marrow donors, were studied. Vbeta (60) and Jbeta (13) primers were used in the PCR. Profiled with immunoSEQ multiplex PCR; TCRdb holds only in-frame clones, not every one. The table lists around 130,000 clones, around 85% of them singletons. A note on this clone: The antigen remains undetermined.

Study findings and constraints: In a later analysis, a missense DCLRE1C variant was linked to TCR beta V- and J-gene trimming.

Specimen: PBMCs. The rearrangement uses TRBV5-1 and TRBJ1-6; maybe TRBD1 (5 bases). This sequence originates from a boy aged 5-17 years in good health and CMV-seronegative. This CDR3 is CASSDGQYSPLHF. DNA of the CDR3: TGCGCCAGCAGTGACGGACAATATTCACCCCTCCACTTT.